This T cell receptor (beta chain) was identified during a study of T-cell memory formation after mild COVID-19. In the study overall: The TCR clusters were mostly specific to one donor. General study findings and limits: Clones shrinking from day 15 to 85 showed even CD4/CD8 mixes; later expanders tilted CD4+. Pre-infection memory showed some responding clones, and this suggested that cross-reactive memory joined.

TCRdb re-called the 5' RACE reads through MiXCR, storing one row per CDR3 protein. In the table there are about 27,000 distinct CDR3 sequences, about 16% of which are singletons. This clonotype was seen ten or more times. Antigen unknown. Germline-derived CDR1 and CDR2 are DFQATT and SNEGSKA (reference sequence). The CDR3 runs 13 residues. V shed 7 bases and J shed 0 bases, with 12 bases lying between them. The chain couples TRBV20-1 to TRBJ1-1; D might be TRBD1 (6 bases). Sequenced input: PBMCs or a T cell subset sorted from them (not recorded which). The TCR comes from an adult who had mild COVID-19 (a few samples of this study predate the infection). Cell type and time point are not known. This CDR3 reads CSVVQGMNTEAFF. The CDR3, as DNA: TGCAGTGTTGTGCAGGGGATGAACACTGAAGCTTTCTTT.